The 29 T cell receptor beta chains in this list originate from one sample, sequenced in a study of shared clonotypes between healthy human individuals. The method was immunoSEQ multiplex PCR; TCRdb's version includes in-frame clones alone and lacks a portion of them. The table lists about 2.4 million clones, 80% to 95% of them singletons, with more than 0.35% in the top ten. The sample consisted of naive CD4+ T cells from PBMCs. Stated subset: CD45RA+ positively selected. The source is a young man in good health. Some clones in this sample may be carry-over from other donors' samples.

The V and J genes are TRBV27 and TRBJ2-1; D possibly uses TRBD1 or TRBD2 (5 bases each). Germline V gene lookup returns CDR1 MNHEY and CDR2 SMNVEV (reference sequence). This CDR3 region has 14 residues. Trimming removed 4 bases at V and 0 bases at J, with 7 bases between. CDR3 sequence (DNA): TGTGCCAGCAGTTCGGGGCTCTCCTACAATGAGCAGTTCTTC. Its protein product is CASSSGLSYNEQFF.

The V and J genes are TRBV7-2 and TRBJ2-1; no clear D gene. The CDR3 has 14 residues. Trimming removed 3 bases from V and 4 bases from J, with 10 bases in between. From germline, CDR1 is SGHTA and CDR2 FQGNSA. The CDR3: CASSLDPGYNEQFF. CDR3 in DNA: TGTGCCAGCAGCTTGGACCCCGGATACAATGAGCAGTTCTTC.

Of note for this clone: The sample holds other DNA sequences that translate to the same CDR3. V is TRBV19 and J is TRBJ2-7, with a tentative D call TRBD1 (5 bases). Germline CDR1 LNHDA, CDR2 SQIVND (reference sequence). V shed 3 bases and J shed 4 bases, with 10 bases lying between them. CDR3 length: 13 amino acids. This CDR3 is CASSIDRRYEQYF. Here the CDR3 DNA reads TGTGCCAGTAGTATTGACAGAAGGTACGAGCAGTACTTC. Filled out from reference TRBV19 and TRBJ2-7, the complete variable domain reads DGGITQSPKYLFRKEGQNVTLSCEQNLNHDAMYWYRQDPGQGLRLIYYSQIVNDFQKGDIAEGYSVSREKKESFPLTVTSAQKNPTAFYLCASSIDRRYEQYFGPGTRLTVT.

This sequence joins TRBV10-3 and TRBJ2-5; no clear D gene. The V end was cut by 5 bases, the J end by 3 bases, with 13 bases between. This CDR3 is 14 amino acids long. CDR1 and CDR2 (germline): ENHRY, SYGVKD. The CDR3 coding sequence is TGTGCCATCAGTCCCCGGACGGCAGAAGAGACCCAGTACTTC. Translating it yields CAISPRTAEETQYF.

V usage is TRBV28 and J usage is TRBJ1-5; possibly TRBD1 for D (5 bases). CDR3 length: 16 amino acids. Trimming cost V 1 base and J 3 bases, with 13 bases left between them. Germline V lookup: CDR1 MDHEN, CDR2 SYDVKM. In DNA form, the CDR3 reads TGTGCCAGCAGTTTATTAATGGGGGGACTCAATCAGCCCCAGCATTTT. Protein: CASSLLMGGLNQPQHF.

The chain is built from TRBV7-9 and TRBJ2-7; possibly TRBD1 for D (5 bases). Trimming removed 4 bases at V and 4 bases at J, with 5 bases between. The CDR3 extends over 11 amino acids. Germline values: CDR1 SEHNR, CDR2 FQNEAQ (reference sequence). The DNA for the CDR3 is TGTGCCAGCAGCTGGACATACGAGCAGTACTTC. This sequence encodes CASSWTYEQYF.

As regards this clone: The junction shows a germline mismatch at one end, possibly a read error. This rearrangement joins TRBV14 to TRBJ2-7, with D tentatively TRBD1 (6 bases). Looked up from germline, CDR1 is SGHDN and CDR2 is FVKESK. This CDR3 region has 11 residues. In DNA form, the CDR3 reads TGTGCCAGCAGCCAAGATGGGACAAAGGACTTC. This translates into CASSQDGTKDF.

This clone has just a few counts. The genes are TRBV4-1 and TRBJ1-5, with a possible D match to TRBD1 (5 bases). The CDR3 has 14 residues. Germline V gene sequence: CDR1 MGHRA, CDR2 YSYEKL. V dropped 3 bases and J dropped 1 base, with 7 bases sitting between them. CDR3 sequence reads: CASSHRASNQPQHF. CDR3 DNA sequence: TGCGCCAGCAGCCACAGGGCCAGCAATCAGCCCCAGCATTTT.

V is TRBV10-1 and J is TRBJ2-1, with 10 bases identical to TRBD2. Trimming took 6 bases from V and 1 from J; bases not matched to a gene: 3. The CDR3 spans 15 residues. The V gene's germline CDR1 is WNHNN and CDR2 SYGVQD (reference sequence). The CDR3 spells CASSATSGSYNEQFF. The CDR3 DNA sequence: TGCGCCAGCAGCGCGACTAGCGGGTCCTACAATGAGCAGTTCTTC.

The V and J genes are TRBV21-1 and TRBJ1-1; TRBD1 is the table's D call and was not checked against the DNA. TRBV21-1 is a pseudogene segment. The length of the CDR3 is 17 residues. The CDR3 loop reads CASSKEGRDRRCNEAFF. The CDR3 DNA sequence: TGTGCCAGCAGCAAAGAGGGGAGGGACAGGCGGTGCAATGAAGCTTTCTTT.

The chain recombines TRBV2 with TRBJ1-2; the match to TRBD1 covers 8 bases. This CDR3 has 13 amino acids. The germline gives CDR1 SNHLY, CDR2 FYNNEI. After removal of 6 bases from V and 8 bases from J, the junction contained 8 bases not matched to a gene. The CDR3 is CASSSRGLGGYTF. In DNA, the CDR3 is TGTGCCAGCAGCTCCAGGGGGCTTGGGGGCTACACCTTC.

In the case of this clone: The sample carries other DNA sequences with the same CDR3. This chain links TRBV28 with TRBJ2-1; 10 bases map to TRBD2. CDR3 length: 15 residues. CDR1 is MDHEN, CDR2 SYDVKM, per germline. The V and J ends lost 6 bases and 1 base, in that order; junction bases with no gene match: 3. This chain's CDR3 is CASSSSGRSYNEQFF. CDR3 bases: TGTGCCAGCAGCTCTAGCGGGAGATCCTACAATGAGCAGTTCTTC.

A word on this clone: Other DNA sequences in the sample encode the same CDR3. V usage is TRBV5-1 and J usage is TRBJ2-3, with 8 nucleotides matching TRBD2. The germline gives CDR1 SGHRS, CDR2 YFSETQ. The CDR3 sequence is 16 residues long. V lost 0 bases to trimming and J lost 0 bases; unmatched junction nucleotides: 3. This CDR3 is CASSLALAGSTDTQYF. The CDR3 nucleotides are TGCGCCAGCAGCTTGGCCTTAGCGGGAAGCACAGATACGCAGTATTTT.

This CDR3 reads CASSIGSRAYNEQFF. The CDR3 bases are TGTGCCAGTAGTATCGGGAGCAGGGCCTACAATGAGCAGTTCTTC. V is TRBV19 and J is TRBJ2-1; a possible D gene is TRBD2 (6 bases). The germline V gene has CDR1 LNHDA and CDR2 SQIVND (reference sequence). The germline V and J ends were trimmed by 3 bases and 2 bases, with 11 bases remaining between them. The CDR3 is 15 amino acids.

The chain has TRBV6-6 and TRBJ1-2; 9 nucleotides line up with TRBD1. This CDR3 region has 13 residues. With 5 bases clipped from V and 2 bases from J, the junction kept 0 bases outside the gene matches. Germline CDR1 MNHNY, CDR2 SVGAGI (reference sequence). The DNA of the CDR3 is TGTGCCAGCAGTGGACAGGGGAACTATGGCTACACCTTC. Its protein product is CASSGQGNYGYTF.

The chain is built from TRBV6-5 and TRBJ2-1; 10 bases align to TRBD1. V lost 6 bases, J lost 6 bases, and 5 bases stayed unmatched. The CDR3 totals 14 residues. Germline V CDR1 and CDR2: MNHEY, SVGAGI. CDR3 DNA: TGTGCCAGCAGGCGACGGGACAGGGGCAATGAGCAGTTCTTC. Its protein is CASRRRDRGNEQFF.

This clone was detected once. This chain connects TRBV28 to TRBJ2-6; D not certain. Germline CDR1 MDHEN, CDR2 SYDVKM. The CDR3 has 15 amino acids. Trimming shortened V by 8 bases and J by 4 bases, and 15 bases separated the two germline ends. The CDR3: CASSAPHAGANVLTF. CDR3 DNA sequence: TGTGCCAGCTCCGCACCCCACGCGGGGGCCAACGTCCTGACTTTC.

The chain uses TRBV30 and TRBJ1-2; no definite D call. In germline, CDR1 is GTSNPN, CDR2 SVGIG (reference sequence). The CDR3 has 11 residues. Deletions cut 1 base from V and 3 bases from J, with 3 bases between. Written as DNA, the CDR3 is TGTGCCTGGAGTGCTTACTATGGCTACACCTTC. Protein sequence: CAWSAYYGYTF.

The CDR3 reads CASSLNRWADTQYF. The CDR3 DNA is TGTGCCAGCAGTTTAAATAGGTGGGCAGATACGCAGTATTTT. V usage is TRBV6-5 and J usage is TRBJ2-3; D call uncertain. This CDR3 contains 14 residues. Trimming pared 4 bases from V and 4 bases from J, leaving 12 bases between. Germline-derived CDR1 and CDR2 are MNHEY and SVGAGI.

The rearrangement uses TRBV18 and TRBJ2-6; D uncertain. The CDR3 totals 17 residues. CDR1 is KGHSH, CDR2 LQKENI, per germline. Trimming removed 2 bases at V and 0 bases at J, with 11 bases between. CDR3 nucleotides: TGTGCCAGCTCACCAAGAAGCAGCCGCTCTGGGGCCAACGTCCTGACTTTC. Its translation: CASSPRSSRSGANVLTF.

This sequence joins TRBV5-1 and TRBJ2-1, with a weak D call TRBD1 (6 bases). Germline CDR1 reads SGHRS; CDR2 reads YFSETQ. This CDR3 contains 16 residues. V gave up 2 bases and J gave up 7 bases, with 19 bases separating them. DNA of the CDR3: TGCGCCAGCAGCTTAATTGGACAGCTAATACCAAATGAGCAGTTCTTC. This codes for CASSLIGQLIPNEQFF.

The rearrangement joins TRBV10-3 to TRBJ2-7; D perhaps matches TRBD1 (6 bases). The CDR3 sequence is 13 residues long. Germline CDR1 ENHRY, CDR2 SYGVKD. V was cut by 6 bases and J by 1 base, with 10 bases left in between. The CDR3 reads CAISPRGSYEQYF. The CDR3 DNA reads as TGTGCCATCAGCCCCAGGGGATCCTACGAGCAGTACTTC.

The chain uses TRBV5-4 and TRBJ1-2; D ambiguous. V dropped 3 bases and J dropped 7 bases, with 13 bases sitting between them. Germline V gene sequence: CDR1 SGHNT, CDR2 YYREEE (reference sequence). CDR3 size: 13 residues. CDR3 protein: CASSSDAGGGYTF. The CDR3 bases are TGTGCCAGCAGCTCGGACGCTGGTGGTGGCTACACCTTC.

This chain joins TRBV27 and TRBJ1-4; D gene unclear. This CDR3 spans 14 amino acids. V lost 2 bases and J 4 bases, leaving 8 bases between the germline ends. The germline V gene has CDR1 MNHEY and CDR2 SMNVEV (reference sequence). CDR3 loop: CASSLELGNEKLFF. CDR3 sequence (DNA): TGTGCCAGCAGTTTAGAATTGGGTAATGAAAAACTGTTTTTT.

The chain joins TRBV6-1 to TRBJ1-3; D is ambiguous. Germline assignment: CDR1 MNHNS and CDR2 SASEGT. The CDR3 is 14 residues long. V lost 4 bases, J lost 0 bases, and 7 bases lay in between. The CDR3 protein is CASSVAVSGNTIYF. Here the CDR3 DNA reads TGTGCCAGCAGTGTAGCGGTCTCTGGAAACACCATATATTTT.

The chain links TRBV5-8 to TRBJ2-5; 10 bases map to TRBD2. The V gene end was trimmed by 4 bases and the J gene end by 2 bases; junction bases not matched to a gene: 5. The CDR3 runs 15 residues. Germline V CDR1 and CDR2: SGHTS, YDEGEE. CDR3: CASSPLAGPQETQYF. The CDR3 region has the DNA TGTGCCAGCAGCCCACTAGCGGGACCACAAGAGACCCAGTACTTC. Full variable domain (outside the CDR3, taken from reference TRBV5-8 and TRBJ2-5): EAGVTQSPTHLIKTRGQQATLRCSPISGHTSVYWYQQALGLGLQFLLWYDEGEERNRGNFPPRFSGRQFPNYSSELNVNALELEDSALYLCASSPLAGPQETQYFGPGTRLLVL.

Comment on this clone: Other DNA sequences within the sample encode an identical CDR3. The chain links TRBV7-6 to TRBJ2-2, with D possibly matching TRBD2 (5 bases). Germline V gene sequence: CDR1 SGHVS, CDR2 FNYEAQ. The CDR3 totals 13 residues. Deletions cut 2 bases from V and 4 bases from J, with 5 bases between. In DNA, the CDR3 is TGTGCCAGCAGCTTAAGCGGCACCGGGGAGCTGTTTTTT. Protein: CASSLSGTGELFF.

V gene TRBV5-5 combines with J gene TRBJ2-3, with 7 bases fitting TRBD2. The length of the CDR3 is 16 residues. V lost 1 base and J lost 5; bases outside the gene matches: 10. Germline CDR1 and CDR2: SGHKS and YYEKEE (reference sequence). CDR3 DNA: TGTGCCAGCAGCTTGAGCGGGACTTCAGGAATAGATACGCAGTATTTT. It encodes CASSLSGTSGIDTQYF.

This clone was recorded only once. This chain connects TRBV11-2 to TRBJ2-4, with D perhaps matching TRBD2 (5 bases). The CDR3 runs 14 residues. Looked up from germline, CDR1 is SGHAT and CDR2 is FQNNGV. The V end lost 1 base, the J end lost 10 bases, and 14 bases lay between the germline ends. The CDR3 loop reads CASSLVAGIPIQYF. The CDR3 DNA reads TGTGCCAGCAGCTTAGTCGCCGGGATCCCAATTCAGTACTTC.